Following are 31 T cell receptor beta chains from one sample sequenced in a study of blood T cell repertoires in COVID-19. The table came from immunoSEQ multiplex PCR; TCRdb's copy has only in-frame clones and leaves some out. The data hold fewer than 150,000 clones, with around 86% observed a single time. The sample comprised peripheral blood. These receptors all stem from a woman aged 45-59 years who had recovered from COVID-19.

The chain joins TRBV4-2 to TRBJ2-7; TRBD2 is a possible D gene (5 bases). V lost 1 base to trimming and J lost 7 bases, with 14 bases between them. CDR1 is LGHNA, CDR2 YNFKEQ, per germline. This CDR3 contains 14 residues. CDR3 sequence (DNA): TGTGCCAGCAGCCAAGCTCCGGGGTTGGAGGAGCAGTACTTC. The encoded protein is CASSQAPGLEEQYF.

The CDR3 is CASSAGLAGGVETQYF. CDR3 sequence (DNA): TGTGCCAGCAGCGCGGGACTAGCGGGAGGAGTGGAGACCCAGTACTTC. The rearrangement joins TRBV11-3 to TRBJ2-5, with 15 bases that match TRBD2. The germline CDR1 and CDR2 sequences are SGHNT and YENEEA. Trimming cost V 5 bases and J 5 bases; bases outside gene matches: 6. The CDR3 sequence is 16 residues long.

The chain has TRBV12-3 or TRBV12-4 and TRBJ1-4; TRBD1 agrees at 7 bases. This CDR3 comprises 12 residues. The V and J ends lost 6 bases and 8 bases, in that order; junction bases with no gene match: 3. For the CDR3, the DNA is TGTGCCAGCAGCCCGGACAGGGAAAAACTGTTTTTT. Its protein product is CASSPDREKLFF.

The CDR3 nucleotides are TGTGCCAGCAGTTACTCAGGACAAGGTGGACCTGAAGCTTTCTTT. Translation gives CASSYSGQGGPEAFF. The chain carries TRBV6-6 and TRBJ1-1; D possibly corresponds to TRBD1 (5 bases). Trimming shortened V by 0 bases and J by 6 bases, and 14 bases separated the two germline ends. This CDR3 comprises 15 residues. The germline V gene has CDR1 MNHNY and CDR2 SVGAGI (reference sequence).

J is TRBJ1-2 and V is TRBV14, with D uncertain. The germline V gene has CDR1 SGHDN and CDR2 FVKESK. V gave up 2 bases and J gave up 2 bases, with 3 bases separating them. The CDR3 covers 12 residues. The CDR3 loop is CASSQQNYGYTF. The CDR3 bases are TGTGCCAGCAGCCAACAGAACTATGGCTACACCTTC.

This clone was detected a few times. The J gene is TRBJ2-5, the V gene TRBV7-2; 9 bases align to TRBD2. The germline gives CDR1 SGHTA, CDR2 FQGNSA. The trim removed 7 bases at V and 1 base at J, leaving 10 bases unmatched. This CDR3 is 16 amino acids long. The CDR3: CASTLLTSGPQETQYF. The CDR3 coding sequence is TGTGCCAGCACCCTTTTAACTAGCGGGCCCCAAGAGACCCAGTACTTC.

V and J are TRBV6-2 or TRBV6-3 and TRBJ2-7; 7 nucleotides agree with TRBD1. V trimming: 4 bases; J trimming: 6 bases; junction bases outside the gene matches: 9. CDR1 is MNHEY, CDR2 SVGEGT, per germline. The CDR3 is made up of 14 amino acids. This chain's CDR3 is CASSLAGTVGEQYF. In DNA, the CDR3 is TGTGCCAGCAGTTTGGCCGGGACAGTAGGCGAGCAGTACTTC.

The rearrangement joins TRBV6-1 to TRBJ2-4; 7 nucleotides match TRBD1. From germline, CDR1 is MNHNS and CDR2 SASEGT. Germline trimming cut 1 base from V and 8 bases from J; bases unmatched to any gene: 5. The CDR3 runs to 14 residues. DNA of the CDR3: TGTGCCAGCAGTGAAGACAGGGGCATGGACATTCAGTACTTC. Amino acid sequence: CASSEDRGMDIQYF.

The chain links TRBV6-5 to TRBJ1-2, with TRBD1 matching 10 bases. This CDR3 contains 14 residues. CDR1 is MNHEY and CDR2 is SVGAGI in the germline V gene. V was pared by 6 bases and J by 8 bases, with 9 bases of the junction left unmatched. CDR3 sequence: CASRRLGTGDGYTF. The CDR3 region has the DNA TGTGCCAGCAGACGACTCGGGACAGGGGACGGCTACACCTTC.

This clone rates as large. The chain recombines TRBV5-5 with TRBJ2-7; the D gene is possibly TRBD1 (6 bases). Trimming cost V 4 bases and J 7 bases, with 21 bases left between them. Germline V gene data show CDR1 as SGHKS and CDR2 as YYEKEE (reference sequence). The CDR3 extends over 15 amino acids. The CDR3: CASSPGQGGRREQYF. CDR3 DNA sequence: TGTGCCAGCAGCCCGGGGCAAGGGGGTCGGAGGGAGCAGTACTTC. Together with reference TRBV5-5 and TRBJ2-7, the CDR3 gives the full variable domain: DAGVTQSPTHLIKTRGQQVTLRCSPISGHKSVSWYQQVLGQGPQFIFQYYEKEERGRGNFPDRFSARQFPNYSSELNVNALLLGDSALYLCASSPGQGGRREQYFGPGTRLTVT.

The chain recombines TRBV6-5 with TRBJ1-2, with a weak D call TRBD1 (5 bases). The CDR3 length is 13 residues. The germline CDR1 and CDR2 sequences are MNHEY and SVGAGI. V was trimmed by 4 bases and J by 8 bases, leaving 14 bases between them. In DNA form, the CDR3 reads TGTGCCAGCAGTTGGGGGAGGATGAGAGGCTACACCTTC. Amino acid sequence: CASSWGRMRGYTF.

This clone is a singleton in its sample. The chain uses TRBV4-2 and TRBJ1-2; tentatively, D is TRBD1 (5 bases). Trimming took 1 base from V and 7 from J, leaving 16 bases between them. The CDR3 length is 15 residues. Germline CDR1 reads LGHNA; CDR2 reads YNFKEQ. The chain's CDR3 is CASSQARENLGGYTF. DNA for the CDR3: TGTGCCAGCAGCCAAGCCAGGGAAAATTTGGGTGGCTACACCTTC.

Only one count was recorded for this clone. V is TRBV7-8 and J is TRBJ1-4; D is unclear. V shed 2 bases and J shed 4 bases, with 17 bases lying between them. The germline V gene has CDR1 SGHVS and CDR2 FQNEAQ. The CDR3 is made up of 17 amino acids. The CDR3 here is CASSLSRFGGRNEKLFF. In DNA, the CDR3 is TGTGCCAGCAGCTTAAGCCGATTTGGAGGACGTAATGAAAAACTGTTTTTT.

The chain is built from TRBV2 and TRBJ2-1; 12 bases align to TRBD2. Germline-derived CDR1 and CDR2 are SNHLY and FYNNEI. Unmatched junction bases numbered 3, after V lost 0 bases and J lost 6 bases. The length of the CDR3 is 16 residues. This CDR3 reads CASSEARTSGANEQFF. The CDR3, as DNA: TGTGCCAGCAGTGAAGCCAGGACTAGCGGGGCCAATGAGCAGTTCTTC.

The chain joins TRBV2 to TRBJ2-6; no definite D call. Germline V lookup: CDR1 SNHLY, CDR2 FYNNEI. Trimming removed 6 bases from V and 2 bases from J, with 17 bases in between. This CDR3 contains 17 residues. This CDR3 reads CASRKSEVKAGANVLTF. The CDR3 bases are TGTGCCAGCAGAAAAAGCGAGGTGAAGGCTGGGGCCAACGTCCTGACTTTC.

The chain recombines TRBV6-4 with TRBJ2-7; tentatively, D is TRBD2 (5 bases). This CDR3 has 15 amino acids. Per germline, CDR1 MRHNA and CDR2 SNTAGT. The V end lost 2 bases, the J end lost 2 bases, and 13 bases lay between the germline ends. CDR3 sequence (DNA): TGTGCCAGCAGTGACCCGAAGGACTGTACCTACGAGCAGTACTTC. It specifies CASSDPKDCTYEQYF.

This chain connects TRBV7-3 to TRBJ2-6, with TRBD2 as a possible D gene (6 bases). CDR1 is SGHTA, CDR2 FQGTGA, per germline. CDR3 length equals 17 residues. V lost 5 bases and J lost 0, with 14 bases in between. The CDR3, as DNA: TGTGCCAGCAGCCCCCGTGGAGGGGCCTCTGGGGCCAACGTCCTGACTTTC. Translation: CASSPRGGASGANVLTF.

The chain joins TRBV5-1 to TRBJ1-6; 9 nucleotides align to TRBD1. CDR3 length equals 17 residues. Germline V lookup: CDR1 SGHRS, CDR2 YFSETQ. Trimming took 0 bases from V and 0 from J; bases not matched to a gene: 1. CDR3 coding DNA: TGCGCCAGCAGCTTGGTGGGACAGGGCTCCTATAATTCACCCCTCCACTTT. Translation: CASSLVGQGSYNSPLHF.

CDR3 in amino acids: CASSSSGTGGEKLFF. As DNA, the CDR3 is TGCGCCAGCAGCTCCAGCGGGACAGGGGGCGAAAAACTGTTTTTT. The chain links TRBV5-1 to TRBJ1-4; 12 bases agree with TRBD1. Per germline, CDR1 SGHRS and CDR2 YFSETQ. The V gene end was trimmed by 3 bases and the J gene end by 8 bases; junction bases not matched to a gene: 5. CDR3 size: 15 residues.

This sequence joins TRBV7-6 and TRBJ2-6; 7 bases map to TRBD1. J lost 0 bases, V lost 1 base, and 3 bases had no gene match. The CDR3 has 17 residues. Germline V gives CDR1 SGHVS, CDR2 FNYEAQ. CDR3 nucleotide sequence: TGTGCCAGCAGCTTAGGGACAGGCATCTCTGGGGCCAACGTCCTGACTTTC. This codes for CASSLGTGISGANVLTF.

The J gene is TRBJ2-7, the V gene TRBV5-5; possibly TRBD1 for D (7 bases). The CDR3 sequence is 17 residues long. Between the trimmed V and J ends, which lost 3 bases and 0 bases, there was a span of 19 bases. CDR1 SGHKS and CDR2 YYEKEE come from the germline V gene (reference sequence). The CDR3 nucleotides are TGTGCCAGCAGCTCACCAGGGGGGAAGTGGAGCTCCTACGAGCAGTACTTC. This translates into CASSSPGGKWSSYEQYF.

This clone was counted between two and nine times. The chain has TRBV11-2 and TRBJ1-2, with D unresolved. This CDR3 contains 14 residues. With 2 bases removed from V and 6 bases from J, the gap between germline ends came to 13 bases. The germline V gene encodes CDR1 SGHAT and CDR2 FQNNGV. CDR3 DNA sequence: TGTGCCAGCAGCTTATTGGGTATTGGAGATGGCTACACCTTC. It is translated as CASSLLGIGDGYTF. Complete variable domain (other parts from reference TRBV11-2 and TRBJ1-2): EAGVAQSPRYKIIEKRQSVAFWCNPISGHATLYWYQQILGQGPKLLIQFQNNGVVDDSQLPKDRFSAERLKGVDSTLKIQPAKLEDSAVYLCASSLLGIGDGYTFGSGTRLTVV.

This chain links TRBV9 with TRBJ2-6, with 7 bases identical to TRBD1. This CDR3 contains 17 residues. From germline, CDR1 is SGDLS and CDR2 YYNGEE. V was pared by 2 bases and J by 2 bases, with 7 bases of the junction left unmatched. The DNA for the CDR3 is TGTGCCAGCAGCGTCCGACAGGGTTACACTGGGGCCAACGTCCTGACTTTC. This codes for CASSVRQGYTGANVLTF.

Only one count was recorded for this clone. This chain connects TRBV29-1 to TRBJ2-3, with a weak D call TRBD2 (6 bases). The V gene lost 4 bases and the J gene lost 5 bases, with 16 bases spanning the gap. This CDR3 spans 14 amino acids. Germline lookup yields CDR1 SQVTM and CDR2 ANQGSEA. The CDR3 sequence: CSVGGTVAVDTQYF. In DNA, the CDR3 is TGCAGCGTTGGCGGGACGGTTGCCGTAGATACGCAGTATTTT.

This clone was seen at least ten times. The gene calls are TRBV10-1 and TRBJ2-7; the D gene is possibly TRBD1 (5 bases). The CDR3 loop spans 14 amino acids. The V gene lost 6 bases and the J gene lost 8 bases, with 20 bases spanning the gap. CDR1 is WNHNN, CDR2 SYGVQD, per germline (reference sequence). CDR3 DNA: TGCGCCAGCAGCCCCGGACACGCGCCGGTACAGCAGTACTTC. This translates into CASSPGHAPVQQYF.

This chain joins TRBV20-1 and TRBJ2-3; possible D gene TRBD2, 5 bases. CDR1 and CDR2 (germline): DFQATT, SNEGSKA (reference sequence). V lost 6 bases and J lost 6, with 10 bases in between. This CDR3 is built from 11 residues. The CDR3 reads CSAPDFDTQYF. CDR3 nucleotide sequence: TGCAGTGCCCCGGACTTTGATACGCAGTATTTT.

The rearrangement uses TRBV3-1 (or the pseudogene TRBV3-2) and TRBJ1-2; D remains unclear. CDR1 and CDR2 from the germline V gene are LGHDT and YNNKEL (reference sequence). Trimming left V 1 base short and J 5 bases short, with 11 bases between. The CDR3 is made up of 14 amino acids. The CDR3 reads CASSQGRVGYGYTF. Written as DNA, the CDR3 is TGTGCCAGCAGCCAAGGGAGGGTGGGGTATGGCTACACCTTC.

This chain joins TRBV10-3 and TRBJ2-1; D gene unclear. V was clipped by 0 bases and J by 10 bases, with 13 bases between them. The germline V gene encodes CDR1 ENHRY and CDR2 SYGVKD. This CDR3 comprises 14 residues. The DNA for the CDR3 is TGTGCCATCAGTGAGTCGCAGACGTACGGGGAGCAGTTCTTC. Translation gives CAISESQTYGEQFF.

By proportion, this clone is medium-sized. This sequence joins TRBV6-6 and TRBJ2-3, with TRBD2 as a possible D gene (5 bases). The CDR3 consists of 15 residues. V gave up 2 bases and J gave up 0 bases, with 9 bases separating them. CDR1 MNHNY and CDR2 SVGAGI come from the germline V gene (reference sequence). DNA for the CDR3: TGTGCCAGCAGTTACCCCGGGGATAGCACAGATACGCAGTATTTT. Encoded protein: CASSYPGDSTDTQYF.

The V call is TRBV11-2, the J call TRBJ2-7; a weak D match, TRBD1 (6 bases). The germline V and J ends were trimmed by 4 bases and 4 bases, with 17 bases remaining between them. The CDR3 contains 15 residues. The V gene's germline CDR1 is SGHAT and CDR2 FQNNGV. CDR3 sequence reads: CASSSIRWTVYEQYF. The DNA for the CDR3 is TGTGCCAGCAGCTCCATTCGTTGGACAGTTTACGAGCAGTACTTC.

J is TRBJ1-1 and V is TRBV19, with D possibly TRBD1 on 6 matching bases. This CDR3 is 13 amino acids long. V gave up 3 bases and J gave up 8 bases, with 13 bases separating them. The germline CDR1 and CDR2 sequences are LNHDA and SQIVND (reference sequence). CDR3 sequence reads: CASSIRRGAEAFF. DNA of the CDR3: TGTGCCAGTAGTATCCGTCGGGGGGCGGAAGCTTTCTTT.